The rows below give T cell receptor beta chains drawn from one sample of a study of T cell responses to AZD1222 COVID-19 vaccine. Method: immunoSEQ multiplex PCR; TCRdb's copy keeps in-frame clones and lacks some. The repertoire holds fewer than 120,000 clones, with 70% to 90% as singletons. Sequenced here: peripheral blood, sampled 28 days after the second AZD1222 dose. These receptors all stem from an adult who received the AZD1222 COVID-19 vaccine. CDR3s include the opening cysteine and the closing phenylalanine or tryptophan. The D gene is left open where the match is weak.

D: TRBD1; V: TRBV7-8; J: TRBJ1-5; DNA: TGTGCCAGCAGCGGGAGGACAGGAGATAGCAATCAGCCCCAGCATTTT; CDR3: CASSGRTGDSNQPQHF
D: .; V: TRBV5-4; J: TRBJ1-4; DNA: TGTGCCAGCAGCCTCGGGGGTAGGGGGGCGGTTGAAAAACTGTTTTTT; CDR3: CASSLGGRGAVEKLFF
D: TRBD1; V: TRBV5-1; J: TRBJ2-7; DNA: TGCGCCAGCGGAGCAGGGGGAGACGAGCAGTACTTC; CDR3: CASGAGGDEQYF
D: .; V: TRBV28; J: TRBJ1-6; DNA: TGTGCCAGCAGTTTAAGGTCCGCGGTTAATTCACCCCTCCACTTT; CDR3: CASSLRSAVNSPLHF
D: .; V: TRBV6-5; J: TRBJ1-2; DNA: TGTGCCAGCAGTTACTCGTCGGGGGTTGGGTATGGCTACACCTTC; CDR3: CASSYSSGVGYGYTF
D: .; V: TRBV18; J: TRBJ2-3; DNA: TGTGCCAGCTCACCCCAGCCCGCGGCCTCCACAGATACGCAGTATTTT; CDR3: CASSPQPAASTDTQYF
D: .; V: TRBV5-5; J: TRBJ2-3; DNA: TGTGCCAGCAGCTTTACCGGGCCCGCGCCAGATACGCAGTATTTT; CDR3: CASSFTGPAPDTQYF
D: TRBD2; V: TRBV29-1; J: TRBJ2-3; DNA: TGCAGCGCAATCCCTAGCGGAAGCACAGATACGCAGTATTTT; CDR3: CSAIPSGSTDTQYF
D: .; V: TRBV28; J: TRBJ1-3; DNA: TGTGCCAGCAAGACAAAACTCTCTGGAAACACCATATATTTT; CDR3: CASKTKLSGNTIYF
D: .; V: TRBV11-2; J: TRBJ2-2; DNA: TGTGCCAGCAGCACCACAACGAGATTCACCGGGGAGCTGTTTTTT; CDR3: CASSTTTRFTGELFF
D: TRBD2; V: TRBV6-6; J: TRBJ2-1; DNA: TGTGCCAGCAGTTTGCAGCGGGGTGGGCAGTTCTTC; CDR3: CASSLQRGGQFF